The rows below give T cell receptor beta chains drawn from one sample of a study of cytomegalovirus exposure and HLA in healthy donors. The method was immunoSEQ multiplex PCR; TCRdb's version includes in-frame clones alone and lacks a portion of them. The sample has 200,000 or so clones; 87% are singletons. The sequenced sample was PBMCs. The receptor set was obtained from a woman between 18 and 29 years old in good health and CMV-seropositive. The conserved cysteine and the conserved F or W are not part of the CDR3 here. Fields, in order: D gene, V gene, CDR3 protein. D genes are given only for firm matches.

>TRBD1|TRBV29-1
SVGQGIDYGYT
>.|TRBV28
ASSPVRDRRGEQY
>.|TRBV28
ASSLADAGANYGYT
>TRBD2|TRBV5-1
ASSLVSGSYNEQF
>TRBD2|TRBV13
ASSQGLAGYNEQF
>.|TRBV11-2
ASSLGADTQY
>.|TRBV18
ASSPPTTRKESQF
>.|TRBV2
ASSDAGTEAF
>TRBD1|TRBV19
ASSTGTVYEQY
>TRBD2|TRBV5-1
ASSRTGGSYEQY
>TRBD1|TRBV25-1
ASSGGQGVTYEQY
>.|TRBV30
AWSLPPGIDEQF
>TRBD2|TRBV28
ASSTLTAGTSEQF
>.|TRBV18
ASSPLGGGSSYEQY
>.|TRBV5-1
ASSLEVRAYDEQF
>TRBD1|TRBV19
ASSPGDSLTDTQY
>.|TRBV7-3
ASSVDSASTDTQY
>TRBD1|TRBV5-1
ASSHPDRGEQY
>TRBD1|TRBV2
ASSRLPGQGAYNEQF
>.|TRBV30
AWSAGEDGYT
>TRBD1|TRBV6-1
ASSERTGPGDAF
>.|TRBV30
AWSVLNTGELF
>.|TRBV9
ASSVGVRPQETQY
>.|TRBV7-9
ASSLYQGKGEQF
>TRBD1|TRBV7-3
ASSPQGALSTDTQY
>.|TRBV4-1
ASSQDRGRLGNTIY
>.|TRBV6-5
ASSEVKDQPQH
>TRBD2|TRBV10-3
AISAPGLAVGYEQY
>.|TRBV29-1
SVGAGPFRTDTQY
>TRBD2|TRBV19
ASSIGRGRTGWDEQF
>TRBD1|TRBV7-9
AIQGNGYT